This TCR beta chain comes out of a study of CD8+CD57+ T cells in acquired aplastic anemia. This CDR3 comprises 15 residues. Trimming stripped 1 base from V and 6 bases from J, with 16 bases between. Germline lookup yields CDR1 SGHAT and CDR2 FQDESV (reference sequence). With regard to this clonotype: This sequence may be a read error, since a much larger clone differs from it by one base.

The template for TCR beta VDJ and CDR3 sequence profiling was genomic DNA. TCRdb recomputed calls from the reads with MiXCR, one row per CDR3 protein. The table lists some 220,000 distinct CDR3 sequences, about 37% of them singletons. The clonotype comes from a human donor in good health, serving as a control. Sequences were obtained from sorted CD4+, CD8+, or CD8+CD57+ T cells (not recorded which) from PBMCs. This sequence joins TRBV11-1 and TRBJ2-7, with D perhaps matching TRBD1 (6 bases). The CDR3 DNA follows: TGTGCCAGCAGCTTAGAGGACAGTGGTAACTTCGAGCAGTACTTC. It translates to CASSLEDSGNFEQYF.